This TCR beta chain appears in the sequencing data of a study of OX40 agonist ivuxolimab in advanced cancers. The CDR3 totals 14 residues. V shed 3 bases, J shed 0 bases, and the junction held 2 bases outside the gene matches. Germline CDR1 reads SGHTA; CDR2 reads FQGNSA. Using immunoSEQ multiplex PCR, the repertoire was profiled, and TCRdb retains in-frame clones only, with some absent. The sample consists of 150,000 to 170,000 clones, approximately 94% of them appearing once. Peripheral blood came from all dose cohorts at three timepoints. A single count supports this clone. Sample: CD4+ or CD8+ T cells sorted from blood, taken in a trial of the OX40 agonist ivuxolimab. The chain links TRBV7-2 to TRBJ2-7; TRBD1 agrees at 7 bases. This receptor was obtained from an adult with an advanced solid tumor such as melanoma, head and neck, liver or kidney cancer. The CDR3 spells CASSLGQHSYEQYF. The CDR3 coding sequence is TGTGCCAGCAGCTTGGGACAGCACTCCTACGAGCAGTACTTC.